Shown below are 13 T cell receptor beta chains from a single sample sequenced in a study of shared clonotypes between healthy human individuals. Here immunoSEQ multiplex PCR was the method, and the copy in TCRdb shows in-frame clones only, minus some. The sample has around 700,000 clones, 72% seen once. The specimen sequenced was memory CD4+ T cells sorted from blood. Described subset: CD45RA-negative fraction. These receptor sequences come from a woman in her 30s in good health.

The chain employs TRBV4-1 and TRBJ2-7; weak D call: TRBD1 (7 bases). Germline values: CDR1 MGHRA, CDR2 YSYEKL. Trimming removed 6 bases from V and 5 bases from J, with 23 bases in between. This CDR3 comprises 16 residues. CDR3 region: CASSRQYIQGGDEQYF. The CDR3 region has the DNA TGCGCCAGCAGTCGACAGTATATTCAGGGGGGAGACGAGCAGTACTTC.

Concerning this clone itself: At the DNA level, this CDR3 is encoded by other sequences in the same sample as well. V usage is TRBV19 and J usage is TRBJ1-5; D gene unclear. The V and J ends lost 3 bases and 0 bases respectively, with 0 bases between them. The germline gives CDR1 LNHDA, CDR2 SQIVND (reference sequence). CDR3 length equals 12 residues. In DNA form, the CDR3 reads TGTGCCAGTAGTATTAGCAATCAGCCCCAGCATTTT. It specifies CASSISNQPQHF.

The chain has TRBV5-6 and TRBJ2-3, with no clear D. The germline CDR1 and CDR2 sequences are SGHDT and YYEEEE. Trimming removed 0 bases from V and 0 bases from J, with 14 bases in between. There are 17 residues in the CDR3. The CDR3 sequence: CASSLAGSPLSTDTQYF. In DNA, the CDR3 is TGTGCCAGCAGCTTGGCCGGTAGCCCGCTTAGCACAGATACGCAGTATTTT.

This clone was found once. The J gene is TRBJ2-3, the V gene TRBV6-5; unclear D gene. Per germline, CDR1 MNHEY and CDR2 SVGAGI. The germline V and J ends were trimmed by 5 bases and 8 bases, with 11 bases remaining between them. The CDR3 runs 12 residues. The CDR3 loop reads CASSDLGRTQYF. CDR3 nucleotide sequence: TGTGCCAGCAGTGATTTGGGCCGTACGCAGTATTTT.

Concerning this clone: This sample also contains other DNA sequences that code for the same CDR3. This CDR3 is CASSYSDTQYF. In DNA form, the CDR3 reads TGTGCCAGCAGTTACTCGGATACGCAGTATTTT. The V and J genes are TRBV6-5 and TRBJ2-3; D gene unclear. The germline V gene encodes CDR1 MNHEY and CDR2 SVGAGI. V was trimmed by 0 bases and J by 6 bases, leaving 1 base between them. CDR3 size: 11 residues.

The sample holds one count of this clone. This chain links TRBV29-1 with TRBJ2-7; possible D gene TRBD1, 5 bases. V lost 7 bases to trimming and J lost 3 bases, with 25 bases between them. The CDR3 runs 16 residues. Germline lookup yields CDR1 SQVTM and CDR2 ANQGSEA. The CDR3 DNA follows: TGCAGCGCGATCTTGAGTACAGGCATCGCGTTCTACGAGCAGTACTTC. It is translated as CSAILSTGIAFYEQYF.

The CDR3 loop is CASSYSRHSAVETQYF. In DNA, the CDR3 is TGTGCCAGCAGTTACTCTAGACACTCGGCGGTGGAGACCCAGTACTTC. The gene calls are TRBV6-6 and TRBJ2-5, with D unclear. The CDR3 sequence is 16 residues long. Germline V gene sequence: CDR1 MNHNY, CDR2 SVGAGI (reference sequence). Between the trimmed V and J ends, which lost 0 bases and 5 bases, there was a span of 16 bases.

This chain connects TRBV5-6 to TRBJ1-4, with 7 bases fitting TRBD1. V lost 3 bases to trimming and J lost 3 bases; unmatched junction nucleotides: 5. CDR1 is SGHDT, CDR2 YYEEEE, per germline. The CDR3 is made up of 15 amino acids. CDR3 nucleotides: TGTGCCAGCAGCTCGCCCGGGACAGCTAATGAAAAACTGTTTTTT. This translates into CASSSPGTANEKLFF.

This clone was counted a single time. This chain's CDR3 is CASSFGDRDFYGYTF. The CDR3 coding sequence is TGCGCCAGCAGCTTCGGAGACAGGGACTTCTATGGCTACACCTTC. This chain joins TRBV5-1 and TRBJ1-2; 7 positions match TRBD1. The CDR3 consists of 15 residues. J lost 4 bases, V lost 2 bases, and 8 bases had no gene match. Germline V CDR1 and CDR2: SGHRS, YFSETQ.

This sequence joins TRBV30 and TRBJ2-7; TRBD1 agrees at 7 bases. Per germline, CDR1 GTSNPN and CDR2 SVGIG (reference sequence). The V gene end was trimmed by 3 bases and the J gene end by 0 bases; junction bases not matched to a gene: 5. The CDR3 spans 14 residues. CDR3 region: CAWRPGTDSYEQYF. The CDR3 nucleotides read TGTGCCTGGAGACCTGGGACAGACTCCTACGAGCAGTACTTC. The complete variable domain, with remaining parts taken from reference TRBV30 and TRBJ2-7, reads SQTIHQWPATLVQPVGSPLSLECTVEGTSNPNLYWYRQAAGRGLQLLFYSVGIGQISSEVPQNLSASRPQDRQFILSSKKLLLSDSGFYLCAWRPGTDSYEQYFGPGTRLTVT.

To note about this clone: A far larger clone is only one base removed, so a read error is likely. The gene calls are TRBV5-1 and TRBJ2-1; D may be TRBD2 (5 bases). The CDR3 is 14 amino acids. Germline CDR1 reads SGHRS; CDR2 reads YFSETQ. Trimming shortened V by 4 bases and J by 10 bases, and 18 bases separated the two germline ends. In DNA, the CDR3 is TGCGCCAGCAGCAAAAAACAGAGCGGAGCCGAGCAGTTCTTC. Protein product: CASSKKQSGAEQFF.

V is TRBV4-2 and J is TRBJ1-2; D uncertain. CDR3 length: 15 residues. Germline loops: CDR1 LGHNA, CDR2 YNFKEQ. The V and J ends lost 0 bases and 6 bases respectively, with 14 bases between them. The CDR3 sequence: CASSQEIGGGNGYTF. CDR3 nucleotide sequence: TGTGCCAGCAGCCAAGAAATAGGAGGCGGGAATGGCTACACCTTC.

This chain links TRBV30 with TRBJ1-1; D is possibly TRBD1 (6 bases). The CDR3 consists of 14 residues. V gave up 5 bases and J gave up 4 bases, with 17 bases separating them. Germline V gives CDR1 GTSNPN, CDR2 SVGIG (reference sequence). This chain's CDR3 is CAWLRGVGGTEAFF. The CDR3 DNA reads TGTGCCTGGTTAAGGGGGGTTGGGGGCACTGAAGCTTTCTTT. The variable domain in full, completed from reference TRBV30 and TRBJ1-1, reads SQTIHQWPATLVQPVGSPLSLECTVEGTSNPNLYWYRQAAGRGLQLLFYSVGIGQISSEVPQNLSASRPQDRQFILSSKKLLLSDSGFYLCAWLRGVGGTEAFFGQGTRLTVV.